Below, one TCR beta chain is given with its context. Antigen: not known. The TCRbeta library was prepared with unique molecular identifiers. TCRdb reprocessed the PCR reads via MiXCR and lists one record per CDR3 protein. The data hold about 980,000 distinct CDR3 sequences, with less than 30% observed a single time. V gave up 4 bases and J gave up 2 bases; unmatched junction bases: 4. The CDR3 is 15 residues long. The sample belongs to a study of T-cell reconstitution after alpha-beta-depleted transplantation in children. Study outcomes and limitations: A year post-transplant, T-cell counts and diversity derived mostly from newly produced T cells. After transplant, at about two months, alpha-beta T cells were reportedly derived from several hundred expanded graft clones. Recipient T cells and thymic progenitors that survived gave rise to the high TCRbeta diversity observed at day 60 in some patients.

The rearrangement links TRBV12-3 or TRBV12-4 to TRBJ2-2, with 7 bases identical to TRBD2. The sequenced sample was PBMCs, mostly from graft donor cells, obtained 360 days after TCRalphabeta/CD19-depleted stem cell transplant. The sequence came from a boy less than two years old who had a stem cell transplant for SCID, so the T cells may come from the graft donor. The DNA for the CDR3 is TGTGCCAGCAGTTCGAGCGGGATAAACACCGGGGAGCTGTTTTTT. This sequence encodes CASSSSGINTGELFF.